A selection of T cell receptor beta chains follows, all from one sample in a study of blood T cell repertoires in COVID-19. TCRdb's copy holds only in-frame clones and misses some; the assay was immunoSEQ multiplex PCR. This sample carries 500,000 or so clones, roughly 90% of them seen once, and the ten largest clones take around 0.7%. Sequences were obtained from PBMCs or T cells enriched from blood (not recorded which). The receptors come from a woman aged 18-29 years who had recovered from COVID-19. The CDR3 runs from the conserved cysteine through the conserved F or W. D genes are given only for firm matches. Rows may omit the clone size; those that give it use once, few, many or a size class.

NA	once	TRBV28	TRBJ2-2	TGTGCCCTACTAAAGGGGGACACCGGGGAGCTGTTTTTT	CALLKGDTGELFF
TRBD1	NA	TRBV18	TRBJ2-5	TGTGCCAGCTCACTCTCCCTCGGGACAGGGGGAGAGACCCAGTACTTC	CASSLSLGTGGETQYF
NA	NA	TRBV28	TRBJ1-1	TGTGCCAGTGACAGCAACATGAACACTGAAGCTTTCTTT	CASDSNMNTEAFF
NA	NA	TRBV6-5	TRBJ2-3	TGTGCCAGCAGATCGGGACACCTCACAGATACGCAGTATTTT	CASRSGHLTDTQYF
NA	NA	TRBV18	TRBJ1-1	TGTGCCAGCACAGACCCCCCAGGCACTGAAGCTTTCTTT	CASTDPPGTEAFF
TRBD1	NA	TRBV3-1/TRBV3-2	TRBJ1-5	TGTGCCAGCAGCCCGACAGGGTTCGGGGGTGAGCCCCAGCATTTT	CASSPTGFGGEPQHF
TRBD2	NA	TRBV10-2	TRBJ2-3	TGCGCCAGCAGTTCAGAGCGGGGGGGACCAGATACGCAGTATTTT	CASSSERGGPDTQYF
NA	NA	TRBV5-8	TRBJ1-5	TGTGCCAGCAGCTTGGATCGGGGTTATCAGCCCCAGCATTTT	CASSLDRGYQPQHF
TRBD2	NA	TRBV2	TRBJ2-7	TGTGCCAGCGGCCTAGCGGGGGGGTACGAGCAGTACTTC	CASGLAGGYEQYF
TRBD1	NA	TRBV7-8	TRBJ1-2	TGTGCCAGCAGCTCCCAGACTAGTCGACAGGGGGCGCGAGGCTACACCTTC	CASSSQTSRQGARGYTF
NA	NA	TRBV7-9	TRBJ2-7	TGTGCCAGCAGCTTATACTTTAACGAGCAGTACTTC	CASSLYFNEQYF
NA	NA	TRBV29-1	TRBJ1-1	TGCAGCGTTGACCGGGGCACTGAAGCTTTCTTT	CSVDRGTEAFF
NA	NA	TRBV5-1	TRBJ2-3	TGCGCCAGCAGCCCTGCGTTCGGAGATACGCAGTATTTT	CASSPAFGDTQYF
NA	NA	TRBV10-3	TRBJ2-5	TGTGCCTCCTCGGGGGGCACAGAGACCCAGTACTTC	CASSGGTETQYF
NA	NA	TRBV3-1/TRBV3-2	TRBJ1-5	TGTGCCAGCAGCCAAGAGACGACAAATCAGCCCCAGCATTTT	CASSQETTNQPQHF
TRBD1	NA	TRBV5-1	TRBJ1-5	TGCGCCAGCAGCTTGAATCAGGGGGCGGATCAGCCCCAGCATTTT	CASSLNQGADQPQHF
NA	NA	TRBV27	TRBJ1-2	TGTGCCAGCAGTTCCCTCTGGACTGGGGGGGGCTACACCTTC	CASSSLWTGGGYTF
NA	NA	TRBV5-1	TRBJ2-7	TGCGCCAGCAGCAGCGCAGCGGACAGGGAGGGTGATGAGCAGTACTTC	CASSSAADREGDEQYF
TRBD1	NA	TRBV19	TRBJ1-5	TGTGCCAGTAGTAAGGGGACAGGTGACCCTCAGCCCCAGCATTTT	CASSKGTGDPQPQHF
NA	NA	TRBV7-9	TRBJ1-6	TGTGCCAGCACCATAGACGGGGGGCGTTCACCCCTCCACTTT	CASTIDGGRSPLHF
NA	NA	TRBV6-5	TRBJ1-6	TGTGCCAGCAGTTACAGGGCAGGGTTGGCACCCCTCCACTTT	CASSYRAGLAPLHF
NA	NA	TRBV19	TRBJ1-5	TGTGCCAGTAGTATTGGGGGAGGGTTTAGCAATCAGCCCCAGCATTTT	CASSIGGGFSNQPQHF
TRBD1	NA	TRBV6-6	TRBJ2-7	TGTGCCAGCCGGACAGGGGAGGCCTACGAGCAGTACTTC	CASRTGEAYEQYF
NA	NA	TRBV7-8	TRBJ1-6	TGTGCCAGCAGCTGGCAGGGGTCCGATAATTCACCCCTCCACTTT	CASSWQGSDNSPLHF
NA	NA	TRBV3-1/TRBV3-2	TRBJ2-1	TGTGCCAGCAGCCAAGGGTCAATGGCCCACAATGAGCAGTTCTTC	CASSQGSMAHNEQFF
NA	NA	TRBV29-1	TRBJ1-4	TGCAGCGTGCATCAGGGGGAAAAACTGTTTTTT	CSVHQGEKLFF
TRBD1	NA	TRBV7-2	TRBJ1-1	TGTGCCAGCAGCTTAGCTTGGACAGGATCTGAAGCTTTCTTT	CASSLAWTGSEAFF
TRBD2	NA	TRBV29-1	TRBJ2-7	TGCAGCGCTAGCGGGGGGGGTTTAGAGCAGTACTTC	CSASGGGLEQYF
NA	few	TRBV3-1/TRBV3-2	TRBJ1-1	TGTGCCAGCAGCCAAGATCGCGCCGGAGGAACTGAAGCTTTCTTT	CASSQDRAGGTEAFF
NA	NA	TRBV3-1/TRBV3-2	TRBJ2-5	TGTGCCAGCAGCCAGGCGGGGCAGGAGACCCAGTACTTC	CASSQAGQETQYF
NA	NA	TRBV13	TRBJ1-6	TGTGCCAGCAGCCTCAAGAGGTTCTCCTATAATTCACCCCTCCACTTT	CASSLKRFSYNSPLHF
NA	NA	TRBV10-2	TRBJ1-1	TGCGCCAGCGCTGCTGGGAGGAGAGCTTTCTTT	CASAAGRRAFF
NA	NA	TRBV18	TRBJ2-1	TGTGCCAGCTCACGGGCTGACAGCTCCTACAATGAGCAGTTCTTC	CASSRADSSYNEQFF
TRBD2	NA	TRBV14	TRBJ2-3	TGTGCCAGCAGCCCTGGACTAGCAAGAGATACGCAGTATTTT	CASSPGLARDTQYF
TRBD1	few	TRBV3-1/TRBV3-2	TRBJ1-1	TGTGCCAGCAGCCAAGATATGGGACAGGGATCGTCTTTCTTT	CASSQDMGQGSSFF
NA	NA	TRBV6-5	TRBJ1-2	TGTGCCAGCAGTTACTCAGAGGGTAGCTATGGCTACACCTTC	CASSYSEGSYGYTF
NA	NA	TRBV12-3/TRBV12-4	TRBJ2-7	TGTGCCAGCAGTAAAGGGGGTGGGCAGTACTTC	CASSKGGGQYF
NA	NA	TRBV25-1	TRBJ1-3	TGTGCCAGCAGTGAATTTAGGGGGTCAGGAAACACCATATATTTT	CASSEFRGSGNTIYF
TRBD1	NA	TRBV11-3	TRBJ1-1	TGTGCCAGCAGCCCCATAAGGGGGCAGACCATGAACACTGAAGCTTTCTTT	CASSPIRGQTMNTEAFF
TRBD1	NA	TRBV6-5	TRBJ1-1	TGTGCCAGCAGTCCTCCGGACAGGGGGTATACTGAAGCTTTCTTT	CASSPPDRGYTEAFF
TRBD1	NA	TRBV3-1/TRBV3-2	TRBJ1-5	TGTGCCAGCAGCCAGTCGACAGGGGGCTCGTTTCAGCCCCAGCATTTT	CASSQSTGGSFQPQHF
NA	NA	TRBV4-1	TRBJ1-4	TGCGCCAGCAGCCACCTAGTCAAGAATGAAAAACTGTTTTTT	CASSHLVKNEKLFF
NA	NA	TRBV12-5	TRBJ1-5	TGTGCTAGTGGTTTGAGCGATAGCGGCTATAGCAATCAGCCCCAGCATTTT	CASGLSDSGYSNQPQHF
TRBD2	few	TRBV5-1	TRBJ2-1	TGCGCCAGCAGCCCCCTAGCGGTAGGCTACAATGAGCAGTTCTTC	CASSPLAVGYNEQFF
NA	NA	TRBV11-3	TRBJ2-1	TGTGCCAGCAGCTTAGAGGGGTCCGCTGACGGGGGAGCCTACAATGAGCAGTTCTTC	CASSLEGSADGGAYNEQFF
TRBD2	NA	TRBV28	TRBJ2-2	TGTGCCGGCGGGGGGGCGTCGAACACCGGGGAGCTGTTTTTT	CAGGGASNTGELFF
TRBD2	NA	TRBV10-3	TRBJ2-3	TGTGCCATCACCTCCCGGGACAGGCGGACTAGCGGGGGAGCAAGGGATACGCAGTATTTT	CAITSRDRRTSGGARDTQYF
TRBD1	NA	TRBV5-4	TRBJ1-2	TGTGCCAGCAGCTTGGCCGGACAGGGAAACTATGGCTACACCTTC	CASSLAGQGNYGYTF
TRBD1	NA	TRBV18	TRBJ1-1	TGTGCCAGCTCACCAACGGGGACAGGGGCAGCTGAAGCTTTCTTT	CASSPTGTGAAEAFF
NA	NA	TRBV27	TRBJ2-7	TGTGCCAGCAGTGCAGCCCAGGGGCCCTACGAGCAGTACTTC	CASSAAQGPYEQYF
TRBD2	few	TRBV28	TRBJ2-7	TGTGCCAGCAGTTCCCGCAGGGCGGGGGGGCCGGGCGAGCAGTACTTC	CASSSRRAGGPGEQYF
TRBD1	once	TRBV6-5	TRBJ1-6	TGTGCCAGCAGGACAGGGAATGTGGGTTCACCCCTCCACTTT	CASRTGNVGSPLHF
TRBD1	NA	TRBV7-9	TRBJ2-2	TGTGCCAGCAGCTTAGGTGACAGGGGGTCGAACACCGGGGAGCTGTTTTTT	CASSLGDRGSNTGELFF
TRBD2	few	TRBV27	TRBJ2-1	TGTGCCAGCCTCCCGGGACTAGCGGGGGCCGGGGATGAGCAGTTCTTC	CASLPGLAGAGDEQFF
TRBD1	NA	TRBV7-9	TRBJ1-1	TGTGCCAGCAGCTTAGAAGGACAGGGGGCTTTCTTT	CASSLEGQGAFF